This TCR beta chain was obtained from a study of T cells after yellow fever vaccination. In TCRdb, the 5' RACE reads were re-called with MiXCR into one record per CDR3 protein. The data contain under 600,000 distinct CDR3 sequences, roughly 22% of them seen just once; the ten biggest clones take up around 17%. This clonotype occurred a few times. The V and J ends lost 10 bases and 4 bases, in that order; junction bases with no gene match: 10. CDR1 and CDR2 (germline): ENHRY, SYGVKD. The CDR3 sequence is 13 residues long. This receptor was obtained from a man younger than 30 who received the YFV17D yellow fever vaccine. The sample here was PBMCs, taken less than 25 days after the first yellow fever vaccination. J is TRBJ2-7 and V is TRBV10-3; the match to TRBD1 covers 7 bases. The CDR3 DNA sequence: TGTGCCACCCAGGGGGACGGACCTTACGAGCAGTACGTC. Residues: CATQGDGPYEQYV.